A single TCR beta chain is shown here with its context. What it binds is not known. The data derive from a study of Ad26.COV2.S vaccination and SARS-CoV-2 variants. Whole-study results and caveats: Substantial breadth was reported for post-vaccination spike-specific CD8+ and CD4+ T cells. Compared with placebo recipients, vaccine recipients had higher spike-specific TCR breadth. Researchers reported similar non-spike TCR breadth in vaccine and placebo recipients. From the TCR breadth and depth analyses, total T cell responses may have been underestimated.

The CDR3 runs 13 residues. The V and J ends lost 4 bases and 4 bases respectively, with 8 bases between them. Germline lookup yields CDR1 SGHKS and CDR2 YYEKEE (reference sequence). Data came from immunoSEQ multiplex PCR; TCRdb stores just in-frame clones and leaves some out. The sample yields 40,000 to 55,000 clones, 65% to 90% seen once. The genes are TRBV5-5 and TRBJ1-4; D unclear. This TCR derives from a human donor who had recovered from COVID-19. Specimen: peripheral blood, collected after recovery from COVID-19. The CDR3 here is CASSRTFNEKLFF. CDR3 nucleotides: TGTGCCAGCAGCAGGACCTTTAATGAAAAACTGTTTTTT.